Listed here are 6 T cell receptor beta chains from one sample, sequenced in a study of shared clonotypes between healthy human individuals. Sequencing was performed with immunoSEQ multiplex PCR; in TCRdb, only in-frame clones are kept and a portion is missing. The sample holds roughly 700,000 clones, roughly 91% seen once. The sequencing sample was made of memory CD8+ T cells from PBMCs. As to subset: CD45RO+ cells pooled with CCR7-negative TemRA cells. The receptors derive from a man in his late teens or twenties in good health. Some clones in this sample may be carry-over from other donors' samples.

The rearrangement uses TRBV13 and TRBJ2-1, with TRBD1 as a possible D gene (6 bases). This CDR3 region has 13 residues. Looked up from germline, CDR1 is PRHDT and CDR2 is FYEKMQ (reference sequence). The V end was cut by 5 bases, the J end by 5 bases, with 10 bases between. Here the CDR3 DNA reads TGTGCCAGCAGCCTCCGACAGGACAATGAGCAGTTCTTC. Its translation: CASSLRQDNEQFF.

The rearrangement links TRBV19 to TRBJ1-2; 12 bases agree with TRBD1. The V gene's germline CDR1 is LNHDA and CDR2 SQIVND (reference sequence). The trim removed 3 bases at V and 6 bases at J, leaving 5 bases unmatched. This CDR3 has 15 amino acids. The CDR3 DNA follows: TGTGCCAGTAGTATTCTCGGGACAGGGGGCGATGGCTACACCTTC. Translating it yields CASSILGTGGDGYTF.

The chain uses TRBV9 and TRBJ2-7; 7 bases map to TRBD2. The CDR3 runs 16 residues. Losses at the gene ends were 2 bases for V and 4 bases for J; bases not matched to a gene: 12. Germline V lookup: CDR1 SGDLS, CDR2 YYNGEE. The CDR3 protein is CASSVGGDGTIYEQYF. The CDR3 DNA is TGTGCCAGCAGCGTTGGGGGAGACGGGACTATTTACGAGCAGTACTTC.

The chain combines TRBV4-2 with TRBJ2-7; 7 nucleotides agree with TRBD2. The J segment lost 2 bases and the V segment lost 4 bases, leaving 2 bases of the junction unmatched. The CDR3 spans 13 residues. Germline V lookup: CDR1 LGHNA, CDR2 YNFKEQ. The CDR3 coding sequence is TGTGCCAGCAGCCCTAGCGGACCCTACGAGCAGTACTTC. Translating gives CASSPSGPYEQYF.

The V gene is TRBV14, the J gene TRBJ1-4; D is possibly TRBD1 (6 bases). V dropped 8 bases and J dropped 7 bases, with 14 bases sitting between them. Germline V CDR1 and CDR2: SGHDN, FVKESK. This CDR3 contains 13 residues. CDR3 sequence: CASRGQKVEKLFF. For the CDR3, the DNA is TGTGCCAGCCGAGGACAGAAAGTTGAAAAACTGTTTTTT.

Notes on this clone: The junction differs from germline at one of its ends, possibly a read error. The chain recombines TRBV2 with TRBJ1-3; D remains unclear. This CDR3 has 11 amino acids. The germline V gene has CDR1 SNHLY and CDR2 FYNNEI. CDR3 loop: CASSDLNLLGF. The DNA for the CDR3 is TGTGCCAGCAGTGACTTGAATCTCCTCGGGTTT.